This TCR beta chain was found in a study of graft-versus-host responses after intestinal transplantation. Study at large: Among the recipients, transplants were multivisceral, liver-intestinal, or isolated intestinal. Every transplant recipient was induced with anti-thymocyte globulin, then maintained on tacrolimus and steroids for two to three years.

Trimming stripped 5 bases from V and 6 bases from J, with 13 bases between. CDR1 is LNHDA, CDR2 SQIVND, per germline (reference sequence). This CDR3 comprises 14 residues. Profiled with immunoSEQ multiplex PCR; TCRdb holds only in-frame clones, not every one. The data show over 45,000 clones, 80% to 90% seen once. The study, taken as a whole, reports: Levels of circulating GvH clones at their peak were associated with early post-transplant HvG declines. GvH clones turned up in recipient marrow; some had shown up first in ileum or blood.

This clone was observed a handful of times. The antigen is unknown. Sequenced here: PBMCs, sampled 26 days after transplant. The V call is TRBV19, the J call TRBJ2-2, with D possibly TRBD1 on 6 matching bases. This clonotype was obtained from a human patient who received an intestinal transplant, so some T cells may come from the graft donor. CDR3 region: CASSEDSAAGELFF. The DNA of the CDR3 is TGTGCCAGTAGTGAGGACAGCGCAGCCGGGGAGCTGTTTTTT.